The rows below give T cell receptor beta chains drawn from one sample of a study of shared clonotypes between healthy human individuals. The assay was immunoSEQ multiplex PCR, and TCRdb's table has in-frame clones only and misses some. The sample includes a few million clones, around nine tenths of them seen just once. The sample comprised naive CD4+ T cells sorted from blood. The receptor set was obtained from a man aged 18-30 years in good health. Both conserved end residues are part of each CDR3. Part of the rows lack a size; the others show once, few, many or a class for expanded clones.

>15|-|TRBV6-4
CASSGQLFGYNEQFF
>15|-|TRBV7-2
CASSLASLVQETQYF
>14|-|TRBV2
CASRVGPYSYEQYF
>14|once|TRBV19
CASSIGGSGDALHF
>14|-|TRBV28
CASTPGQDNQPQHF
>15|once|TRBV6-5
CASRSFSALGYEQYF
>11|few|TRBV9
CASSGTNQQFF
>16|-|TRBV15
CATSGGGLAIYNEQFF
>15|-|TRBV5-1
CASRPVGREGEKLFF
>15|-|TRBV2
CASSQSLFSGNTIYF
>14|-|TRBV30
CAWSGSDGKNTIYF
>13|-|TRBV7-9
CASSLYSGNTIYF
>14|-|TRBV7-2
CASSSRQGVYEQYF
>16|-|TRBV7-2
CASSPRTLANTGELFF
>13|-|TRBV19
CASSTQGGQPQHF
>11|-|TRBV6-5
CASSAGYEQYF
>12|-|TRBV6-6
CASSSANTEAFF
>14|-|TRBV6-5
CASSLDRTNEKLFF
>14|-|TRBV30
CAHSPGQGADEQYF
>15|-|TRBV11-2
CAGSGTRTVYNEQFF
>14|-|TRBV18
CASSPQGAPKPLHF
>15|-|TRBV9
CASSAVGSGGTEAFF
>15|-|TRBV18
CASSPPTANTGELFF
>14|-|TRBV7-8
CASSTRDRDQPQHF
>11|-|TRBV25-1
CASSVRDEQFF
>15|-|TRBV7-8
CASSLGGRQAYGYTF
>12|-|TRBV29-1
CSVQREVTEAFF
>14|few|TRBV5-6
CATSMRSSGNTIYF
>15|-|TRBV5-1
CASSRDRVTNEKLFF
>20|-|TRBV28
CASSSHLARLRAGLDYEQYF
>13|-|TRBV5-4
CASSIQGAGEAFF
>15|-|TRBV7-3
CASSPNVGGNYGYTF
>14|-|TRBV29-1
CSLREGGSGTEAFF
>13|once|TRBV30
CAWSHLGEGGQYF
>17|-|TRBV27
CASSFGSSPNLNTEAFF
>12|few|TRBV10-1
CASRRQTTEAFF
>15|-|TRBV9
CASSAEGQDNQPQHF
>15|-|TRBV19
CASSIGGGMNEKLFF
>19|-|TRBV9
CASSARTGRATSGANVLTF
>13|-|TRBV5-1
CASSSYGRYEQYF
>17|-|TRBV2
CASSEAGRTGFNQPQHF
>15|-|TRBV7-9
CASSPLGTLGNTIYF
>14|once|TRBV5-1
CASSPGQGYNEQFF
>13|-|TRBV9
CASSVGSETEAFF
>13|-|TRBV5-1
CASSGGQTYEQYF
>11|-|TRBV29-1
CSASRGYEQYF
>14|-|TRBV5-6
CASSLTGRPSRYTF
>9|-|TRBV6-4
CASPLEQYF
>12|-|TRBV5-4
CASSLPSDEQYF
>14|-|TRBV19
CASRRGVSSYEQYF
>17|-|TRBV6-1
CASSDGLTKGGNSPLHF
>14|-|TRBV6-5
CASSRYRGPYEQYF
>15|-|TRBV30
CAWKLPGTIRYEQYF
>16|-|TRBV9
CASSVASGLNTGELFF